Listed below are T cell receptor beta chains from one sample, sequenced in a study of beta chain features in type 1 diabetes. TCRdb keeps only in-frame clones here, not all; method: immunoSEQ multiplex PCR. This table holds 500,000 to 800,000 clones, approximately 13% found once. The material sequenced was naive CD4+ T cells from blood. These TCRs come from a man in his thirties or forties with type 1 diabetes. The CDR3 runs from the conserved cysteine through the conserved F or W. The D gene is left open where the match is weak. Rows give clone size only sometimes, using once, few, many, or a class for an expanded clone.

few | TRBJ2-1 | 14 | TRBV10-1 | - | CASSAGTVVYEQFF | TGCGCCAGCAGCGCCGGGACGGTAGTCTATGAGCAGTTCTTC
few | TRBJ1-2 | 13 | TRBV4-2 | - | CASSQDGSYGYTF | TGTGCCAGCAGCCAAGACGGCTCGTATGGCTACACCTTC
- | TRBJ2-6 | 16 | TRBV5-1 | - | CASCPSGAAGANVLTF | TGCGCCAGCTGCCCCTCGGGGGCGGCTGGGGCCAACGTCCTGACTTTC
- | TRBJ2-7 | 12 | TRBV7-2 | - | CASSPQGNEQYF | TGTGCCAGCAGTCCTCAGGGAAACGAGCAGTACTTC
few | TRBJ1-5 | 14 | TRBV6-6 | - | CASSPGGGNQPQHF | TGTGCCAGCAGCCCCGGGGGGGGCAATCAGCCCCAGCATTTT
few | TRBJ1-1 | 13 | TRBV7-9 | - | CASSLGANTEAFF | TGTGCCAGCAGCTTAGGGGCTAACACTGAAGCTTTCTTT
few | TRBJ1-4 | 15 | TRBV5-4 | - | CASSGPGLTNEKLFF | TGTGCCAGCAGCGGACCGGGGTTAACTAATGAAAAACTGTTTTTT
- | TRBJ1-2 | 12 | TRBV4-3 | - | CASSQDWGGYTF | TGCGCCAGCAGCCAAGATTGGGGTGGCTACACCTTC
- | TRBJ2-1 | 11 | TRBV11-3 | - | CASSKDNEQFF | TGTGCCAGCAGCAAGGACAATGAGCAGTTCTTC
- | TRBJ1-1 | 15 | TRBV5-4 | TRBD1 | CASSPNRGGNTEAFF | TGTGCCAGCAGCCCAAACAGGGGCGGTAACACTGAAGCTTTCTTT
few | TRBJ2-6 | 18 | TRBV14 | TRBD1 | CASSDRTGMSSGANVLTF | TGTGCCAGCAGCGACCGGACAGGGATGAGCTCTGGGGCCAACGTCCTGACTTTC
- | TRBJ1-3 | 13 | TRBV30 | - | CAWSGIAGNTIYF | TGTGCCTGGAGTGGAATAGCCGGAAACACCATATATTTT
- | TRBJ1-1 | 15 | TRBV10-3 | - | CAITQGPQGNTEAFF | TGTGCCATCACACAGGGACCCCAGGGGAACACTGAAGCTTTCTTT
- | TRBJ1-2 | 13 | TRBV7-9 | TRBD1 | CASSLGTADGYTF | TGTGCCAGCAGCCTCGGGACAGCCGATGGCTACACCTTC
few | TRBJ2-1 | 16 | TRBV7-2 | TRBD2 | CASSLSLAAASNEQFF | TGTGCCAGCAGCTTATCGCTAGCGGCGGCAAGCAATGAGCAGTTCTTC
- | TRBJ1-5 | 17 | TRBV28 | TRBD1 | CASSLRAGGVGNQPQHF | TGTGCCAGCAGTTTAAGGGCAGGGGGCGTTGGCAATCAGCCCCAGCATTTT
few | TRBJ2-2 | 16 | TRBV7-2 | TRBD2 | CASSPRAGRNTGELFF | TGTGCCAGCAGCCCCCGAGCGGGGCGGAACACCGGGGAGCTGTTTTTT
- | TRBJ2-5 | 12 | TRBV9 | - | CASSVSQETQYF | TGTGCCAGCAGCGTATCCCAAGAGACCCAGTACTTC
- | TRBJ1-4 | 13 | TRBV28 | - | CASSLGGSEKLFF | TGTGCCAGCAGTTTAGGTGGGAGTGAAAAACTGTTTTTT
- | TRBJ1-5 | 15 | TRBV6-5 | - | CASSYSGRDNQPQHF | TGTGCCAGCAGTTACTCTGGCAGGGACAATCAGCCCCAGCATTTT
- | TRBJ2-7 | 16 | TRBV9 | - | CASSPGPPQYFYEQYF | TGTGCCAGCAGCCCGGGACCACCCCAATACTTCTACGAGCAGTACTTC
few | TRBJ1-5 | 14 | TRBV27 | - | CASSLRGGLQPQHF | TGTGCCAGCAGTTTAAGAGGAGGGCTTCAGCCCCAGCATTTT
- | TRBJ2-3 | 16 | TRBV9 | TRBD2 | CASSVNSGGRTDTQYF | TGTGCCAGCAGCGTAAACAGCGGGGGGCGCACAGATACGCAGTATTTT
- | TRBJ1-2 | 11 | TRBV10-3 | - | CAIGTENGYTF | TGTGCCATCGGAACCGAAAATGGCTACACCTTC
once | TRBJ2-3 | 14 | TRBV6-5 | - | CASSLTSSTDTQYF | TGTGCCAGCAGTCTTACGTCTAGCACAGATACGCAGTATTTT
few | TRBJ1-2 | 15 | TRBV12-5 | - | CASGLPTGGNYGYTF | TGTGCTAGTGGTTTGCCAACAGGAGGAAACTATGGCTACACCTTC
- | TRBJ1-1 | 13 | TRBV27 | - | CASSLLANTEAFF | TGTGCCAGCAGTTTATTAGCGAACACTGAAGCTTTCTTT
- | TRBJ1-1 | 13 | TRBV29-1 | TRBD1 | CSVAAGGPTEAFF | TGCAGCGTCGCGGCAGGGGGCCCTACTGAAGCTTTCTTT
- | TRBJ2-7 | 14 | TRBV25-1 | - | CASGPDRDWSEQYF | TGTGCCAGCGGCCCAGACAGGGACTGGAGCGAGCAGTACTTC
- | TRBJ2-7 | 15 | TRBV10-3 | - | CAISGEQGLTYEQYF | TGTGCCATCAGTGGTGAACAGGGCCTGACCTACGAGCAGTACTTC
- | TRBJ1-3 | 17 | TRBV10-3 | - | CAISEWASLTSGNTIYF | TGTGCCATCAGTGAGTGGGCAAGTTTGACATCTGGAAACACCATATATTTT
few | TRBJ1-2 | 14 | TRBV5-4 | - | CASSLSTANYGYTF | TGTGCCAGCAGCTTGTCCACAGCTAACTATGGCTACACCTTC
- | TRBJ1-5 | 14 | TRBV19 | - | CASSRGLGNQPQHF | TGTGCCAGTAGTCGGGGGCTCGGCAATCAGCCCCAGCATTTT
- | TRBJ2-1 | 17 | TRBV9 | TRBD1 | CASSPEGALSSYNEQFF | TGTGCCAGCAGCCCTGAGGGGGCCCTGAGCTCCTACAATGAGCAGTTCTTC
- | TRBJ2-7 | 15 | TRBV6-5 | - | CAISNAQGFPYEQYF | TGTGCCATCAGTAACGCCCAGGGATTTCCCTACGAGCAGTACTTC
- | TRBJ1-4 | 14 | TRBV30 | - | CAWRKPQSREKLFF | TGTGCCTGGAGAAAACCCCAATCAAGGGAAAAACTGTTTTTT
- | TRBJ2-5 | 13 | TRBV7-2 | - | CASSRGAGETQYF | TGTGCCAGCAGCCGGGGGGCCGGAGAGACCCAGTACTTC
- | TRBJ2-3 | 16 | TRBV18 | TRBD2 | CASSPPTSGGQDTQYF | TGTGCCAGCTCACCACCTACTAGCGGGGGGCAAGATACGCAGTATTTT
few | TRBJ2-5 | 17 | TRBV5-1 | TRBD1 | CASSAFRDRTHQETQYF | TGCGCCAGCAGCGCATTCAGGGACAGGACGCACCAAGAGACCCAGTACTTC
- | TRBJ1-2 | 15 | TRBV25-1 | TRBD1 | CASSGSAGGASGYTF | TGTGCCAGCAGTGGATCGGCAGGGGGCGCGTCTGGCTACACCTTC
- | TRBJ2-1 | 15 | TRBV9 | TRBD2 | CASRGPGLAGNEQFF | TGTGCCAGCAGGGGACCGGGACTAGCGGGCAATGAGCAGTTCTTC
few | TRBJ2-1 | 15 | TRBV7-2 | TRBD2 | CASSLGSSGGSEQFF | TGTGCCAGCAGCTTAGGTTCTAGCGGGGGAAGTGAGCAGTTCTTC
once | TRBJ1-4 | 15 | TRBV7-9 | - | CASSLDGGASEKLFF | TGTGCCAGCAGCTTAGACGGAGGGGCCAGTGAAAAACTGTTTTTT
- | TRBJ1-2 | 13 | TRBV9 | - | CASSAVGGAGYTF | TGTGCCAGCAGCGCCGTCGGGGGCGCGGGCTACACCTTC
- | TRBJ2-5 | 14 | TRBV28 | - | CASSAPPGPETQYF | TGTGCCAGCAGTGCCCCGCCCGGTCCGGAGACCCAGTACTTC